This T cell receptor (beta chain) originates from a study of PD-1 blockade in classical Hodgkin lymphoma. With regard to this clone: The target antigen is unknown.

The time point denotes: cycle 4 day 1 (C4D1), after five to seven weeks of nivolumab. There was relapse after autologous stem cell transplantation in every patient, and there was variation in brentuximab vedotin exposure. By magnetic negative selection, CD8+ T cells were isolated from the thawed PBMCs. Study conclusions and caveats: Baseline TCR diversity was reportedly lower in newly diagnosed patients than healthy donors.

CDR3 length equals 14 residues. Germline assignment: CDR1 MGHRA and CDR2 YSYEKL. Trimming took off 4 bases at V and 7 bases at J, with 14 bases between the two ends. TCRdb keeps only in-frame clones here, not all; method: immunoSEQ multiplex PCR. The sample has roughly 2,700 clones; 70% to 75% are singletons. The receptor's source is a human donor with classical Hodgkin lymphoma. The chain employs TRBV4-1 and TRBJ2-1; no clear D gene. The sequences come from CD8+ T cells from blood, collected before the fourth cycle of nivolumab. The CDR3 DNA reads TGCGCCAGCAGCCCCGCTGTAGAGGAGAATGAGCAGTTCTTC. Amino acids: CASSPAVEENEQFF.